These 22 T cell receptor beta chains share one sample of origin, sequenced in a study of blood T cell repertoires in COVID-19 (dated by TCRdb to between 2020 and 2021). Libraries were made using the immunoSEQ multiplex PCR assay. Held by TCRdb, this immuneACCESS table contains in-frame sequences only and omits some clones. Under half of the omission traces to an unresolved V gene where checked; the cause of the rest is unknown. Recorded for this sample are about 220,000 clones; 86% of them occurred a single time. Together, the top ten hold about 4% of the sample. The sequencing input was PBMCs or T cells enriched from blood (not recorded which). The receptor source for this set is a woman aged 40 to 55 with acute COVID-19.

This chain uses TRBV6-5 with TRBJ1-2; a weak D match, TRBD1 (5 bases). CDR3 size: 13 residues. Deletions cut 2 bases from V and 4 bases from J, with 8 bases between. CDR1 is MNHEY, CDR2 SVGAGI, per germline. The CDR3 here is CASSYRGGYGYTF. The DNA of the CDR3 is TGTGCCAGCAGTTACCGCGGGGGCTATGGCTACACCTTC.

This rearrangement joins TRBV6-1 to TRBJ2-5; maybe TRBD2 (6 bases). The V gene's germline CDR1 is MNHNS and CDR2 SASEGT. V lost 2 bases to trimming and J lost 5 bases, with 15 bases between them. This CDR3 has 15 residues. The chain's CDR3 is CASSEYYGREETQYF. In DNA form, the CDR3 reads TGTGCCAGCAGTGAATATTATGGCCGGGAGGAGACCCAGTACTTC.

The chain has TRBV7-3 and TRBJ1-2; D call uncertain. Between the trimmed V and J ends, which lost 10 bases and 5 bases, there was a span of 8 bases. Per the germline V gene, CDR1 is SGHTA and CDR2 is FQGTGA. There are 10 residues in the CDR3. This chain's CDR3 is CANNRYGYTF. CDR3 nucleotides: TGTGCCAACAACCGTTATGGCTACACCTTC.

DNA for the CDR3: TGTGCCAGCGCCCGCATAAGGAAAGGGGCTTCTAACTATGGCTACACCTTC. Translated, it gives CASARIRKGASNYGYTF. The V and J genes are TRBV27 and TRBJ1-2; tentative D call: TRBD1 (5 bases). The CDR3 covers 17 residues. Germline assignment: CDR1 MNHEY and CDR2 SMNVEV (reference sequence). V lost 8 bases to trimming and J lost 0 bases, with 22 bases between them.

J is TRBJ1-2 and V is TRBV7-9; D is perhaps TRBD1 (5 bases). The length of the CDR3 is 12 residues. The V gene's germline CDR1 is SEHNR and CDR2 FQNEAQ (reference sequence). V was shortened by 5 bases and J by 6 bases, with 10 bases between the two germline ends. In DNA form, the CDR3 reads TGTGCCAGCAGCGTCAGGGTTAATGGCTACACCTTC. This sequence encodes CASSVRVNGYTF.

V gene TRBV11-3 combines with J gene TRBJ2-5, with 13 bases matching TRBD2. V dropped 4 bases and J dropped 5; count of bases not matched to a gene: 7. This CDR3 spans 16 amino acids. Germline CDR1 and CDR2: SGHNT and YENEEA. The CDR3 DNA sequence: TGTGCCAGCAGCTCCCGACTAGCGGGGGGCGGGGAGACCCAGTACTTC. Translated: CASSSRLAGGGETQYF. The full variable domain, with the rest looked up from reference TRBV11-3 and TRBJ2-5, is EAGVVQSPRYKIIEKKQPVAFWCNPISGHNTLYWYLQNLGQGPELLIRYENEEAVDDSQLPKDRFSAERLKGVDSTLKIQPAELGDSAVYLCASSSRLAGGGETQYFGPGTRLLVL.

The rearrangement uses TRBV5-8 and TRBJ1-4; no reliable D call. The length of the CDR3 is 14 residues. Germline V CDR1 and CDR2: SGHTS, YDEGEE. V was shortened by 0 bases and J by 4 bases, with 7 bases between the two germline ends. The CDR3 is CASSLEGSNEKLFF. CDR3 bases: TGTGCCAGCAGCTTGGAAGGGAGTAATGAAAAACTGTTTTTT.

This clone was seen a few times. This chain uses TRBV9 with TRBJ2-3, with D maybe TRBD1 (5 bases). Deletions cut 1 base from V and 2 bases from J, with 8 bases between. Per the germline V gene, CDR1 is SGDLS and CDR2 is YYNGEE. This CDR3 comprises 14 residues. The CDR3 bases are TGTGCCAGCAGCGTACAGGGATACACAGATACGCAGTATTTT. Encoded protein: CASSVQGYTDTQYF.

This chain joins TRBV6-5 and TRBJ2-1, with 7 bases that match TRBD1. Losses at the gene ends were 1 base for V and 4 bases for J; bases not matched to a gene: 7. Germline V lookup: CDR1 MNHEY, CDR2 SVGAGI. CDR3 length equals 16 residues. The CDR3 spells CASSYYSGTVYNEQFF. In DNA form, the CDR3 reads TGTGCCAGCAGTTACTATTCCGGGACAGTTTACAATGAGCAGTTCTTC.

This rearrangement joins TRBV3-1 (or the pseudogene TRBV3-2) to TRBJ1-5; the D is unclear. V gave up 5 bases and J gave up 2 bases, with 7 bases separating them. In germline, CDR1 is LGHDT, CDR2 YNNKEL (reference sequence). The CDR3 runs to 13 residues. CDR3 protein: CASSRSGNQPQHF. CDR3 bases: TGTGCCAGCAGCAGAAGCGGCAATCAGCCCCAGCATTTT.

The chain employs TRBV5-1 and TRBJ1-3, with TRBD1 matching 10 bases. J was trimmed by 1 base and V by 3 bases; bases with no gene match: 1. The germline gives CDR1 SGHRS, CDR2 YFSETQ. There are 15 residues in the CDR3. The CDR3 protein is CASSWGQGSGNTIYF. CDR3 DNA: TGCGCCAGCAGCTGGGGACAGGGGTCTGGAAACACCATATATTTT.

This rearrangement joins TRBV4-1 to TRBJ2-1; TRBD1 matches at 7 bases. J lost 0 bases, V lost 0 bases, and 2 bases had no gene match. The CDR3 consists of 16 residues. Per germline, CDR1 MGHRA and CDR2 YSYEKL. CDR3 nucleotide sequence: TGCGCCAGCAGCCAAGAGGACAGGAGCTCCTACAATGAGCAGTTCTTC. It yields the protein CASSQEDRSSYNEQFF.

This chain connects TRBV19 to TRBJ1-5, with no clear D. The ends were cut back, 0 bases at V and 6 bases at J, with 12 bases in the middle. The CDR3 runs 15 residues. Germline V gene sequence: CDR1 LNHDA, CDR2 SQIVND (reference sequence). The CDR3 sequence is CASSIDNAFGQPQHF. The CDR3 DNA is TGTGCCAGTAGTATAGACAACGCCTTCGGTCAGCCCCAGCATTTT.

This chain links TRBV9 with TRBJ1-1, with D unclear. This CDR3 comprises 13 residues. Looked up from germline, CDR1 is SGDLS and CDR2 is YYNGEE. Trimming cost V 3 bases and J 1 base, with 7 bases left between them. The CDR3 reads CASSDPGNTEAFF. CDR3 bases: TGTGCCAGCAGCGATCCCGGGAACACTGAAGCTTTCTTT.

V usage is TRBV5-5 and J usage is TRBJ1-2; D might be TRBD1 (5 bases). Trimming removed 6 bases from V and 4 bases from J, with 25 bases in between. Germline V gives CDR1 SGHKS, CDR2 YYEKEE (reference sequence). The CDR3 extends over 17 amino acids. The CDR3 loop reads CASIHPPDRQRGYGYTF. The CDR3 coding sequence is TGTGCCAGCATCCATCCCCCCGACCGGCAAAGGGGCTATGGCTACACCTTC.

This clone was counted a few times. The V gene is TRBV7-9, the J gene TRBJ2-1; 9 bases line up with TRBD2. Germline V lookup: CDR1 SEHNR, CDR2 FQNEAQ (reference sequence). The ends lost 3 bases at V and 8 bases at J; junction bases unmatched: 5. This CDR3 spans 14 amino acids. This CDR3 reads CASSFGAGGDEQFF. The CDR3 DNA reads TGTGCCAGCAGCTTCGGAGCGGGGGGAGATGAGCAGTTCTTC. The full variable domain, completed using reference TRBV7-9 and TRBJ2-1, is DTGVSQNPRHKITKRGQNVTFRCDPISEHNRLYWYRQTLGQGPEFLTYFQNEAQLEKSRLLSDRFSAERPKGSFSTLEIQRTEQGDSAMYLCASSFGAGGDEQFFGPGTRLTVL.

This clone was recorded only once. This sequence joins TRBV9 and TRBJ1-2, with a weak D call TRBD1 (6 bases). V was shortened by 4 bases and J by 8 bases, with 15 bases between the two germline ends. The CDR3 has 13 residues. The germline V gene has CDR1 SGDLS and CDR2 YYNGEE. CDR3 region: CASSLGTINGYTF. The CDR3 nucleotides read TGTGCCAGCAGCCTAGGGACAATCAACGGCTACACCTTC.

The chain uses TRBV7-2 and TRBJ2-6; weak D call: TRBD2 (5 bases). Germline CDR1 and CDR2: SGHTA and FQGNSA. There are 15 residues in the CDR3. With 1 base removed from V and 2 bases from J, the gap between germline ends came to 6 bases. CDR3 residues: CASSLGGAGANVLTF. In nucleotides, the CDR3 is TGTGCCAGCAGCTTAGGGGGAGCTGGGGCCAACGTCCTGACTTTC.

The chain employs TRBV19 and TRBJ1-4; 7 positions agree with TRBD1. V lost 9 bases to trimming and J lost 8 bases; unmatched junction nucleotides: 9. CDR3 size: 13 residues. Per germline, CDR1 LNHDA and CDR2 SQIVND (reference sequence). In DNA form, the CDR3 reads TGTGCCAGCGCCCGACAGGGCAACGAAAAACTGTTTTTT. This sequence encodes CASARQGNEKLFF.

The chain employs TRBV12-3 or TRBV12-4 and TRBJ2-5; 7 nucleotides agree with TRBD1. This CDR3 is 13 amino acids long. V trimming: 6 bases; J trimming: 5 bases; junction bases outside the gene matches: 6. CDR3 amino acids: CASSLTGWETQYF. DNA of the CDR3: TGTGCCAGCAGCCTGACAGGGTGGGAGACCCAGTACTTC.

This clone was picked up a small number of times. This chain links TRBV19 with TRBJ2-7; TRBD1 aligns across 7 bases. The germline V gene encodes CDR1 LNHDA and CDR2 SQIVND (reference sequence). The CDR3 covers 15 residues. V was pared by 4 bases and J by 0 bases, with 6 bases of the junction left unmatched. CDR3 region: CASSRSGGSSYEQYF. The DNA for the CDR3 is TGTGCCAGTAGTAGGTCAGGGGGAAGCTCCTACGAGCAGTACTTC.

The chain has TRBV5-8 and TRBJ2-7; D not resolved. The CDR3 sequence is 11 residues long. Trimming took off 7 bases at V and 5 bases at J, with 10 bases between the two ends. Germline CDR1 is SGHTS and CDR2 is YDEGEE. The CDR3 DNA is TGTGCCAGCCGTACTGAACACGAGCAGTACGTC. It codes for CASRTEHEQYV.